Given below is one TCR beta chain in context. A clone one base away is much larger, so this may be a read error. CDR3 size: 15 residues. Germline CDR1 is MDHEN and CDR2 is SYDVKM. V was pared by 5 bases and J by 9 bases, with 20 bases between. This sample is drawn from a study of T cells in Graves' hyperthyroidism and ophthalmopathy. Amplified regions were TCR beta CDR3 sequences from RNA transcripts. First-round RT-PCR of the TCR CDR3 relied on the HTBI primer set. MiXCR, applied by TCRdb to the multiplex PCR reads, yields one record per CDR3 protein. The table lists around 580,000 distinct CDR3 sequences, 16% of them singletons.

The chain recombines TRBV28 with TRBJ2-1; D is tentatively TRBD1 or TRBD2 (5 bases each). The specimen was blood. The sequence was obtained from a woman between 18 and 29 years old with Graves' hyperthyroidism. DNA for the CDR3: TGTGCCAGCAGTCCCCGGGTGGGGACGCTTCCTGAGCAGTTCTTC. Translation gives CASSPRVGTLPEQFF.